This TCR beta chain derives from a study of CD8 T cells in Susac syndrome. RNA amounts of about 0.5 to 1 ug underwent reverse transcription with random hexamers. An immunoSEQ multiplex PCR amplified TCR beta CDR3 over 54 Vbeta and 13 Jbeta. TCRdb recomputed calls from the immunoSEQ multiplex PCR reads with MiXCR, one row per CDR3 protein. The sample consists of more than 90,000 distinct CDR3 sequences, approximately 93% of them appearing once. The ends were cut back, 9 bases at V and 3 bases at J, with 8 bases in the middle. The CDR3 extends over 12 amino acids. The sample taken for sequencing was CD4+ T cells from PBMCs. The genes are TRBV12-3 or TRBV12-4 and TRBJ2-2; no firm D call. This receptor was identified in a human donor with multiple sclerosis. This CDR3 is CASHDDTGELFF. The CDR3 nucleotides are TGTGCCAGTCACGATGACACCGGGGAGCTGTTTTTT.